One and the same sample provided the 9 T cell receptor beta chains below, sequenced in a study of T cell clonotyping in hematopoietic cell transplantation. Using immunoSEQ multiplex PCR, the repertoire was profiled, and TCRdb retains in-frame clones only, with some absent. This sample has tens of thousands of clones; 85% to 95% occur once, and the top ten carry roughly 0.85%. Source material: peripheral blood mononuclear cells. The receptor set was obtained from a woman aged 45-65 years in good health. Some clones in this sample may be carry-over from other donors' samples.

This clone was recorded once. CDR3 nucleotide sequence: TGTGCCAGCCCCCGGGGGCCGAACACCGGGGAGCTGTTTTTT. Translation gives CASPRGPNTGELFF. This chain connects TRBV2 to TRBJ2-2; D possibly matches TRBD1 or TRBD2 (6 bases each). V was clipped by 8 bases and J by 0 bases, with 10 bases between them. Germline lookup yields CDR1 SNHLY and CDR2 FYNNEI. The CDR3 is 14 amino acids.

This clone was counted only a few times. V and J are TRBV7-2 and TRBJ1-2; D might be TRBD1 (6 bases). The CDR3 length is 13 residues. V was clipped by 4 bases and J by 10 bases, with 16 bases between them. Germline lookup yields CDR1 SGHTA and CDR2 FQGNSA. The CDR3 region is CASSSTGMTVYTF. The CDR3 bases are TGTGCCAGCAGCTCCACAGGGATGACAGTCTACACCTTC.

V and J are TRBV29-1 and TRBJ1-3; 9 bases map to TRBD1. CDR1 is SQVTM and CDR2 is ANQGSEA in the germline V gene. Trimming took 7 bases from V and 2 from J; bases not matched to a gene: 3. This CDR3 is built from 13 residues. For the CDR3, the DNA is TGCAGCGCCGGGGACAGGGCTGGAAACACCATATATTTT. Its protein product is CSAGDRAGNTIYF.

This clone has only one observation. The chain is built from TRBV2 and TRBJ2-5; 9 bases map to TRBD1. This CDR3 region has 15 residues. The junction had 9 bases not matched to a gene; V was cut back by 7 bases and J by 3 bases. The germline gives CDR1 SNHLY, CDR2 FYNNEI. Here the CDR3 DNA reads TGTGCCAGCAATGCCCCGGGACAGGGAAAAGAGACCCAGTACTTC. It codes for CASNAPGQGKETQYF.

The chain links TRBV18 to TRBJ2-7; TRBD2 is a possible D gene (5 bases). This CDR3 is built from 14 residues. V was trimmed by 3 bases and J by 6 bases, leaving 15 bases between them. CDR1 is KGHSH and CDR2 is LQKENI in the germline V gene. CDR3 nucleotide sequence: TGTGCCAGCTCACCCTCCGAGGGTGCTGGCGAGCAGTACTTC. Its protein product is CASSPSEGAGEQYF. The full variable domain, its missing parts supplied by reference TRBV18 and TRBJ2-7, is NAGVMQNPRHLVRRRGQEARLRCSPMKGHSHVYWYRQLPEEGLKFMVYLQKENIIDESGMPKERFSAEFPKEGPSILRIQQVVRGDSAAYFCASSPSEGAGEQYFGPGTRLTVT.

This rearrangement joins TRBV25-1 to TRBJ1-6, with TRBD1 identical over 7 bases. Germline V gene data show CDR1 as MGHDK and CDR2 as SYGVNS. Trimming removed 6 bases from V and 8 bases from J; junction bases left unmatched: 7. The CDR3 runs 14 residues. The CDR3 DNA reads as TGTGCCAGCAGAGGGACAGTCCTAGATTCACCCCTCCACTTT. Its protein is CASRGTVLDSPLHF.

A single count supports this clone. In DNA, the CDR3 is TGTGCCAGCAGGGACAGATTCTCGGAGACCCAGTACTTC. Translated: CASRDRFSETQYF. The chain has TRBV5-4 and TRBJ2-5; the D gene is possibly TRBD1 (6 bases). The CDR3 has 13 amino acids. Germline lookup yields CDR1 SGHNT and CDR2 YYREEE (reference sequence). V lost 5 bases to trimming and J lost 5 bases, with 13 bases between them.

The chain carries TRBV7-4 and TRBJ2-3; no firm D call. CDR3 length equals 15 residues. Germline CDR1 SGHVT, CDR2 SQSDAQ. V was trimmed by 1 base and J by 2 bases, leaving 10 bases between them. The CDR3 bases are TGTGCCAGCAGCTTAGTTTGCGATTACACAGATACGCAGTATTTT. It yields the protein CASSLVCDYTDTQYF.

The CDR3 spells CASSSGTDYGYTF. CDR3 nucleotide sequence: TGTGCCAGCAGTTCCGGGACAGACTATGGCTACACCTTC. The J gene is TRBJ1-2, the V gene TRBV7-2; TRBD1 aligns across 7 bases. There are 13 residues in the CDR3. V shed 6 bases and J 3 bases; nucleotides not matched to a gene: 4. Per germline, CDR1 SGHTA and CDR2 FQGNSA.